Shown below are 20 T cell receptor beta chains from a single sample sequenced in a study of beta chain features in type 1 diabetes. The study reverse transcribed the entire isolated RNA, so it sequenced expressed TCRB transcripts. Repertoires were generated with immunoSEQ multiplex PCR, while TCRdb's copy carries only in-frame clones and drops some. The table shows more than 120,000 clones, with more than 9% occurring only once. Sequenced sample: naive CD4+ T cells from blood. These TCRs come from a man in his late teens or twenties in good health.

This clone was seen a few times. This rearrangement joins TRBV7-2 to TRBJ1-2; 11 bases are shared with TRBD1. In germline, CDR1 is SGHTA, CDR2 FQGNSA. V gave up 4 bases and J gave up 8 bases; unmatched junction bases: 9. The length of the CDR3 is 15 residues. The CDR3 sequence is CASSSTDRGHLGYTF. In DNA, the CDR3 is TGTGCCAGCAGCTCAACGGACAGGGGGCATCTAGGCTACACCTTC.

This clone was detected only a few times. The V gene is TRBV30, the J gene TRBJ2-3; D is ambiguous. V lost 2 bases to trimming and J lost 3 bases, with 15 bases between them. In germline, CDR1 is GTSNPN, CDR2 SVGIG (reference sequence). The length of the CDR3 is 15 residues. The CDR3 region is CAWSPMGIATDTQYF. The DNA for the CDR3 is TGTGCCTGGAGTCCAATGGGCATTGCGACAGATACGCAGTATTTT.

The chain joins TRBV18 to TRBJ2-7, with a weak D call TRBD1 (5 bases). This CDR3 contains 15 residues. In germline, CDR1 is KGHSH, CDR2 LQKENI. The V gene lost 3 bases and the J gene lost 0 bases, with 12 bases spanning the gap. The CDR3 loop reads CASSPPGLPSYEQYF. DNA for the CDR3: TGTGCCAGCTCACCTCCAGGGCTCCCCTCCTACGAGCAGTACTTC.

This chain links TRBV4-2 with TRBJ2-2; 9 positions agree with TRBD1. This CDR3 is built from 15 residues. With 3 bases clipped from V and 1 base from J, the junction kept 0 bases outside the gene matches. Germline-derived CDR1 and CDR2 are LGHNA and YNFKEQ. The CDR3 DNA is TGTGCCAGCAGCCAGGACAGGGGGAACACCGGGGAGCTGTTTTTT. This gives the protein CASSQDRGNTGELFF.

The CDR3: CASSSPGGAGKNIQYF. The CDR3 coding sequence is TGTGCCAGCAGCTCCCCAGGGGGAGCTGGCAAAAACATTCAGTACTTC. The chain carries TRBV7-2 and TRBJ2-4; TRBD1 matches 7 bases. Trimming at V came to 4 bases and at J to 3 bases, leaving 9 bases not matched to a gene. This CDR3 contains 16 residues. Looked up from germline, CDR1 is SGHTA and CDR2 is FQGNSA.

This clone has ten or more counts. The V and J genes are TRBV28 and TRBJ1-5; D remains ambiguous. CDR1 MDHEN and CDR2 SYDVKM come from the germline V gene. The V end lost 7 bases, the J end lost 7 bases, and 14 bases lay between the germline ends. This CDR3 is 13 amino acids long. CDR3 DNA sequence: TGTGCCAGCACCTCAGGAATCGTCCAGCCCCAGCATTTT. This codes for CASTSGIVQPQHF.

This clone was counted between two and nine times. CDR3 DNA: TGTGCCAGCAGCGTAGACCCAGCGGGGGTGAACGAGCAGTACTTC. As protein: CASSVDPAGVNEQYF. This chain uses TRBV9 with TRBJ2-7, with 8 bases identical to TRBD2. The V gene's germline CDR1 is SGDLS and CDR2 YYNGEE. The V and J ends lost 0 bases and 5 bases, in that order; junction bases with no gene match: 7. CDR3 size: 15 residues.

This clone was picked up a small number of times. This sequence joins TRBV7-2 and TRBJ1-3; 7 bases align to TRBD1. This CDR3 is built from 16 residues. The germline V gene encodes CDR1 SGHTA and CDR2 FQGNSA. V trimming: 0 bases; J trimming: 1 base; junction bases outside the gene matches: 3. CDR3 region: CASSLAHRGSGNTIYF. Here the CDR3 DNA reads TGTGCCAGCAGCTTAGCGCACAGGGGATCTGGAAACACCATATATTTT. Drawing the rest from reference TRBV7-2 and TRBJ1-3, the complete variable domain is GAGVSQSPSNKVTEKGKDVELRCDPISGHTALYWYRQSLGQGLEFLIYFQGNSAPDKSGLPSDRFSAERTGGSVSTLTIQRTQQEDSAVYLCASSLAHRGSGNTIYFGEGSWLTVV.

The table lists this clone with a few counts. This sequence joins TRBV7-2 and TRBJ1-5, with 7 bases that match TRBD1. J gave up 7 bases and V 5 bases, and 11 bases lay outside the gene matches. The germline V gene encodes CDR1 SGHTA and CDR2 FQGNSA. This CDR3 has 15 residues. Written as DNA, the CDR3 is TGTGCCAGCAGCAGCAGAAAGGGGGCAGGGCAGCCCCAGCATTTT. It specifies CASSSRKGAGQPQHF.

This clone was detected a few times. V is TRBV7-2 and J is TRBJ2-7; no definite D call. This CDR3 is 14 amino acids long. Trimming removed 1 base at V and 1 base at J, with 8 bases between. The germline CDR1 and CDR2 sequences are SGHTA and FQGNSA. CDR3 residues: CASSLGARSYEQYF. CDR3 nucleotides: TGTGCCAGCAGCTTAGGGGCGAGATCCTACGAGCAGTACTTC.

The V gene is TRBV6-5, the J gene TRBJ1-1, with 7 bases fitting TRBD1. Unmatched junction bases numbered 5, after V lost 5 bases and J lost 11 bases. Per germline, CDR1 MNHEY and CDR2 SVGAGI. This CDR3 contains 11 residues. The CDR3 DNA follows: TGTGCCAGCAGTCGACAGGGCGAGGCTTTCTTT. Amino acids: CASSRQGEAFF.

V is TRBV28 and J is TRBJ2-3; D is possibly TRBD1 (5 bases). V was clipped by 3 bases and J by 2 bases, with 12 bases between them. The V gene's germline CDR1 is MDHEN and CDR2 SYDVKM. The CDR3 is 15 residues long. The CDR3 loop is CASSLRGAPTDTQYF. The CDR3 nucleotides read TGTGCCAGCAGTTTGCGTGGGGCCCCCACAGATACGCAGTATTTT.

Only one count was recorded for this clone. The CDR3 bases are TGTGCCAGTAGGCCGGACAGTTCACCCTTCTACGAGCAGTACTTC. Its protein is CASRPDSSPFYEQYF. The chain joins TRBV19 to TRBJ2-7; D is perhaps TRBD1 (6 bases). Deletions cut 6 bases from V and 3 bases from J, with 18 bases between. CDR1 is LNHDA and CDR2 is SQIVND in the germline V gene (reference sequence). The CDR3 consists of 15 residues.

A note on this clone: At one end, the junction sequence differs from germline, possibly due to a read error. This CDR3 reads CASSLAGEAFF. DNA of the CDR3: TGTGCCAGCAGCCTAGCCGGTGAAGCTTTCTTT. The chain recombines TRBV7-9 with TRBJ1-1, with D uncertain. The CDR3 totals 11 residues. Germline CDR1 and CDR2: SEHNR and FQNEAQ (reference sequence).

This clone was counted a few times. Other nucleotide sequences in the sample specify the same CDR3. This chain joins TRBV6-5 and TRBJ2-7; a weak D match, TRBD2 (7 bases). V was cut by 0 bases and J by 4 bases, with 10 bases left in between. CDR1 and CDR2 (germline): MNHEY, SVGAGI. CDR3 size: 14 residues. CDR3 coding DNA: TGTGCCAGCAGTTACTCGAGGGGGGGATACGAGCAGTACTTC. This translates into CASSYSRGGYEQYF.

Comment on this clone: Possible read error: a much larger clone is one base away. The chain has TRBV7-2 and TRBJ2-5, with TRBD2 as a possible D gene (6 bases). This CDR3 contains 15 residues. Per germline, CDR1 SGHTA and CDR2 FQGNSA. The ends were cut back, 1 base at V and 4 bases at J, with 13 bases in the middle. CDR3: CASSLDAAEGETQYF. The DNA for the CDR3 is TGTGCCAGCAGCTTAGACGCAGCGGAGGGAGAGACCCAGTACTTC.

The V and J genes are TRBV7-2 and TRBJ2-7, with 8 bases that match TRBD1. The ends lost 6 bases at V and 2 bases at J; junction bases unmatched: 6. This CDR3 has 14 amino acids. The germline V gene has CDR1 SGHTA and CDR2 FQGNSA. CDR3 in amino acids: CASRSGTGTYEQYF. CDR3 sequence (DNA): TGTGCCAGCAGATCCGGGACAGGAACCTACGAGCAGTACTTC.

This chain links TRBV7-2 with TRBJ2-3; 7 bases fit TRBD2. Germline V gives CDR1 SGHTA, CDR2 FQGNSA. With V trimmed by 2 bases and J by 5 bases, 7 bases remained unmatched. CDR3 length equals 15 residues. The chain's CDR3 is CASSLPTAGRDTQYF. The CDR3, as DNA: TGTGCCAGCAGCTTACCGACAGCGGGGCGAGATACGCAGTATTTT.

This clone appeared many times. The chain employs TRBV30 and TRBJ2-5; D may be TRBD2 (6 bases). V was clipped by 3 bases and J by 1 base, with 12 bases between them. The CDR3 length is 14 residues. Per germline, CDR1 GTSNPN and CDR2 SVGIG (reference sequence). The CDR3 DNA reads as TGTGCCTGGAGCCTAGCGTCTTTCCAAGAGACCCAGTACTTC. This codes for CAWSLASFQETQYF.

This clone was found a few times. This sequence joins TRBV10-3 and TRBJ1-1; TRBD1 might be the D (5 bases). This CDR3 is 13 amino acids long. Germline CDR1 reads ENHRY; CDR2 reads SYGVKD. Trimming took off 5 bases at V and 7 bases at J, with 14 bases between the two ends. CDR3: CAISLETEIEAFF. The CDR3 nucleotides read TGTGCCATCAGTTTAGAGACAGAGATTGAAGCTTTCTTT.